This T cell receptor (beta chain) was retrieved from a study of T cells after yellow fever vaccination (dated by TCRdb to about 2019). Study-level background: The SMART-Seq v4 Ultra Low Input RNA kit was used to prepare libraries from fractions with low cell numbers. Two healthy male donors, one aged 18 to 29 and one aged 30 to 40 years, made up the cohort. To follow T-cell clones before and after primary and booster YFV17D yellow fever vaccination, bulk TCR alpha and beta repertoires were sequenced over time. Blood samples were taken at several timepoints before and after primary and secondary immunization, and bulk PBMC replicates and cell subsets were isolated.

At least ten counts were recorded for this clonotype. The antigen it recognizes is unknown. Base qualities are not provided; no much larger clone lies one nucleotide away. Explained via the paper, the treatment or condition label denotes: live attenuated yellow fever vaccine strain. At every blood-draw timepoint, two biological replicates of bulk PBMCs were collected. PBMCs were isolated from peripheral blood using a standard Ficoll-Paque protocol. TriZol was used to extract RNA from bulk PBMCs, from CD4 and CD8 fractions, and from dextramer-positive and dextramer-negative fractions. A distance of 8 bases separates the germline ends of V and J, which lose 1 base and 7 bases respectively. Sequences SGHRS (CDR1) and YFSETQ (CDR2) are obtained from the germline V gene. The CDR3 spans 13 residues, from the cysteine through the phenylalanine. The CDR3 DNA has 39 bases and is translated from base 1. TCRdb records Illumina NovaSeq 6000 as the sequencer. TCR cDNA was synthesized by 5'RACE template switching, through which a universal primer site and unique molecular identifiers were introduced. Priming of cDNA synthesis was performed from both the TCR alpha and TCR beta constant segments. Libraries were amplified in two PCR steps, with sample barcodes and sequencing adapters added in the second step. Sequencing of libraries was done on Illumina HiSeq 2500 (2x100 bp) or NovaSeq (2x150 bp). Under the source paper's analysis protocol: MIGEC was used to demultiplex reads and collapse the reads into UMI consensus sequences, and MiXCR was used for V(D)J alignment. Using edgeR on replicate PBMC samples, clonotypes were called vaccine-responding if FDR was below 0.01 and the log2 fold change was above 5 up to day 15. Each bulk clonotype was labeled CD4 or CD8 based on which sequenced repertoire, CD4 or CD8, contained the clonotype at higher abundance. TCRdb itself trimmed the public reads at Q25 with fastp, ran MiXCR and retained productive beta chains. Each CDR3 protein appears once, grouped with its most common genes and DNA. V and J calls and clone size were set by TCRdb, not the authors. Within this sample are 230,000 or so distinct CDR3 sequences, with about 3.9% of them counted one time only. The ten largest make up around 20% of the sample.

The paper as a whole reports these results and caveats: After the booster, most clones that had expanded after primary vaccination were detected again (nearly 98% of CD4 and around 88% of CD8), suggesting broad maintenance of memory. Computational filtering was needed because FACS-sorted repertoires could contain abundant contaminating clonotypes from the bulk population. A small fraction of clonotypes showed up in both the CD4 and CD8 compartments, probably as a result of convergent recombination. The secondary T-cell response was found to be weaker but faster than the primary response, with a peak reached on day 5 rather than on day 15. Because only a couple of donors were included in the study, the extent to which the findings can be generalized is limited.

The clonotype comes from a man between 18 and 35 years old who received the YFV17D yellow fever vaccine. Recombination joined TRBV5-1 with TRBJ2-2; TRBD2 could be the D gene, as 5 bases match. Sequencing was performed on PBMCs, taken 15 days after the yellow fever booster vaccination. The CDR3 has the sequence CASSLRGNGELFF. The base sequence is TGCGCCAGCAGCTTGCGAGGGAACGGGGAGCTGTTTTTT.